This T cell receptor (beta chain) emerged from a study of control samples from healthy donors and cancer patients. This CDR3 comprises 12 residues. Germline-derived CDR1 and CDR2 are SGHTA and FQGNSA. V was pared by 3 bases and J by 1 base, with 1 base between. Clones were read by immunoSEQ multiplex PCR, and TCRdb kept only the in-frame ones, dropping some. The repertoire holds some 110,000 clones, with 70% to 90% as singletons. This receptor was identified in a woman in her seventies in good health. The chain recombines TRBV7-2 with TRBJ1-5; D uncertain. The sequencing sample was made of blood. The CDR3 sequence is CASSFSNQPQHF. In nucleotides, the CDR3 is TGTGCCAGCAGCTTCAGCAATCAGCCCCAGCATTTT.